Following are 20 T cell receptor beta chains from one sample sequenced in a study of blood T cell repertoires in COVID-19. Method: immunoSEQ multiplex PCR; TCRdb's copy keeps in-frame clones and lacks some. The sample yields about 310,000 clones, around 87% seen once. Material for sequencing was peripheral blood. Every receptor here comes from a woman aged 50 to 65 who had recovered from COVID-19.

This clone was seen once. J is TRBJ2-5 and V is TRBV19, with 11 positions matching TRBD2. The CDR3 extends over 15 amino acids. The germline V gene has CDR1 LNHDA and CDR2 SQIVND (reference sequence). The V and J ends lost 5 bases and 1 base, in that order; junction bases with no gene match: 3. DNA for the CDR3: TGTGCCAGTAGTCTCGGGACTAGCGGCCAAGAGACCCAGTACTTC. Encoded protein: CASSLGTSGQETQYF.

This clone was observed once. The V gene is TRBV30, the J gene TRBJ2-7; D may be TRBD2 (6 bases). Germline V lookup: CDR1 GTSNPN, CDR2 SVGIG (reference sequence). Deletions cut 0 bases from V and 4 bases from J, with 13 bases between. The length of the CDR3 is 14 residues. The CDR3 spells CAWSVGGMSYEQYF. CDR3 coding DNA: TGTGCCTGGAGTGTCGGAGGGATGTCTTACGAGCAGTACTTC.

V is TRBV6-5 and J is TRBJ2-7; maybe TRBD1 (6 bases). The germline V gene encodes CDR1 MNHEY and CDR2 SVGAGI. The CDR3 sequence is 14 residues long. V was pared by 6 bases and J by 4 bases, with 16 bases between. As DNA, the CDR3 is TGTGCCAGCAGGCGGACAGCCCGGGGTTACGAGCAGTACTTC. Protein product: CASRRTARGYEQYF.

This rearrangement joins TRBV7-9 to TRBJ1-4; D is uncertain. The CDR3 sequence is 15 residues long. The germline V gene encodes CDR1 SEHNR and CDR2 FQNEAQ (reference sequence). Trimming stripped 1 base from V and 11 bases from J, with 17 bases between. CDR3 sequence: CASSLEEMIAEKLFF. The DNA for the CDR3 is TGTGCCAGCAGCTTAGAAGAAATGATTGCTGAGAAACTGTTTTTT.

The chain combines TRBV6-2 or TRBV6-3 with TRBJ1-5; 7 nucleotides agree with TRBD1. Losses at the gene ends were 0 bases for V and 7 bases for J; bases not matched to a gene: 6. There are 15 residues in the CDR3. The germline gives CDR1 MNHEY, CDR2 SVGEGT. CDR3 coding DNA: TGTGCCAGCAGTTACTCGCGACAGGGTGAACAGCCCCAGCATTTT. Its protein product is CASSYSRQGEQPQHF.

This chain connects TRBV28 to TRBJ2-3; D gene ambiguous. Germline CDR1 and CDR2: MDHEN and SYDVKM. Deletions cut 3 bases from V and 0 bases from J, with 7 bases between. The CDR3 runs to 14 residues. CDR3 amino acids: CASSLTPSTDTQYF. CDR3 in DNA: TGTGCCAGCAGTTTGACTCCGAGCACAGATACGCAGTATTTT.

V usage is TRBV5-6 and J usage is TRBJ2-7, with TRBD2 identical over 7 bases. V shed 1 base and J 7 bases; nucleotides not matched to a gene: 11. The CDR3 contains 15 residues. Germline lookup yields CDR1 SGHDT and CDR2 YYEEEE. CDR3 DNA sequence: TGTGCCAGCAGCTTGTCCGGGGGAGGGACGGGGGAGCAGTACTTC. It codes for CASSLSGGGTGEQYF.

The chain joins TRBV18 to TRBJ1-2; maybe TRBD1 (6 bases). The germline V gene encodes CDR1 KGHSH and CDR2 LQKENI. Between the trimmed V and J ends, which lost 2 bases and 4 bases, there was a span of 14 bases. The CDR3 runs 15 residues. The CDR3 sequence: CASSPLSTGTYGYTF. Here the CDR3 DNA reads TGTGCCAGCTCACCATTATCGACAGGCACCTATGGCTACACCTTC.

V is TRBV18 and J is TRBJ1-1; D might be TRBD1 (5 bases). The CDR3 is 16 amino acids. The V end lost 4 bases, the J end lost 2 bases, and 17 bases lay between the germline ends. Germline values: CDR1 KGHSH, CDR2 LQKENI. This chain's CDR3 is CASSLSLQGSNTEAFF. As DNA, the CDR3 is TGTGCCAGCTCACTATCCTTGCAGGGCAGCAACACTGAAGCTTTCTTT.

The chain couples TRBV7-9 to TRBJ2-7; D ambiguous. Germline CDR1 and CDR2: SEHNR and FQNEAQ (reference sequence). This CDR3 is 12 amino acids long. V shed 5 bases and J shed 5 bases, with 10 bases lying between them. The CDR3 bases are TGTGCCAGCAGCCTAATGTCGGACGAGCAGTACTTC. Protein sequence: CASSLMSDEQYF.

This sequence joins TRBV19 and TRBJ1-1, with D possibly matching TRBD1 (6 bases). V shed 10 bases and J shed 1 base, with 16 bases lying between them. Germline V gene lookup returns CDR1 LNHDA and CDR2 SQIVND (reference sequence). The CDR3 is 14 amino acids. The CDR3 loop reads CATRLAGANTEAFF. The DNA of the CDR3 is TGTGCCACCAGGTTAGCAGGGGCGAACACTGAAGCTTTCTTT.

The chain combines TRBV3-1 (or the pseudogene TRBV3-2) with TRBJ1-2; a possible D gene is TRBD1 (5 bases). V was cut by 1 base and J by 2 bases, with 11 bases left in between. This CDR3 is built from 15 residues. The germline V gene has CDR1 LGHDT and CDR2 YNNKEL (reference sequence). The CDR3 here is CASSQGVRVNYGYTF. In DNA form, the CDR3 reads TGTGCCAGCAGCCAAGGGGTCAGGGTAAACTATGGCTACACCTTC.

The J gene is TRBJ2-1, the V gene TRBV20-1; 8 bases line up with TRBD1. V lost 3 bases to trimming and J lost 0 bases; unmatched junction nucleotides: 7. CDR3 length: 16 amino acids. Germline CDR1 is DFQATT and CDR2 is SNEGSKA (reference sequence). Here the CDR3 DNA reads TGCAGTGCTAGTGTGACCGGGACAGGCTCCTACAATGAGCAGTTCTTC. Protein sequence: CSASVTGTGSYNEQFF.

This sequence joins TRBV9 and TRBJ2-1; 7 nucleotides align to TRBD1. The CDR3 has 16 residues. V gave up 0 bases and J gave up 3 bases; unmatched junction bases: 6. From germline, CDR1 is SGDLS and CDR2 YYNGEE. CDR3 sequence: CASSVDGTEFYNEQFF. CDR3 sequence (DNA): TGTGCCAGCAGCGTAGACGGGACAGAATTCTACAATGAGCAGTTCTTC.

The chain has TRBV6-2 or TRBV6-3 and TRBJ2-7; 9 positions match TRBD1. J was trimmed by 5 bases and V by 5 bases; bases with no gene match: 4. Germline-derived CDR1 and CDR2 are MNHEY and SVGEGT. The CDR3 loop spans 13 amino acids. In nucleotides, the CDR3 is TGTGCCAGCAGTCGGGACAGGGTAAACGAGCAGTACTTC. Amino acids: CASSRDRVNEQYF.

This clone was seen just once. The chain combines TRBV7-6 with TRBJ1-1; 7 positions agree with TRBD1. Trimming took 5 bases from V and 6 from J; bases not matched to a gene: 12. The germline V gene encodes CDR1 SGHVS and CDR2 FNYEAQ. The CDR3 sequence is 15 residues long. The CDR3 region is CASSPSGQAVSEAFF. CDR3 nucleotides: TGTGCCAGCAGCCCCTCCGGACAGGCGGTCTCTGAAGCTTTCTTT.

This rearrangement joins TRBV5-8 to TRBJ1-1, with 9 bases fitting TRBD1. The germline V gene has CDR1 SGHTS and CDR2 YDEGEE. The CDR3 loop spans 16 amino acids. Unmatched junction bases numbered 8, after V lost 4 bases and J lost 1 base. The CDR3 coding sequence is TGTGCCAGCAGCCAGGACAGGGGCCAGCCGAACACTGAAGCTTTCTTT. Encoded protein: CASSQDRGQPNTEAFF.

The rearrangement uses TRBV12-3 or TRBV12-4 and TRBJ2-3; D remains ambiguous. The V gene lost 3 bases and the J gene lost 1 base, with 5 bases spanning the gap. The CDR3 is made up of 13 amino acids. In DNA, the CDR3 is TGTGCCAGCAGTTTCTTTGGCACAGATACGCAGTATTTT. Translation: CASSFFGTDTQYF.

The chain uses TRBV18 and TRBJ1-2; D perhaps matches TRBD1 (5 bases). This CDR3 is 15 amino acids long. The germline V gene has CDR1 KGHSH and CDR2 LQKENI. V lost 5 bases and J lost 5, with 18 bases in between. The CDR3 spells CASSFQQEQLYGYTF. CDR3 nucleotides: TGTGCCAGCTCATTCCAACAGGAACAGCTTTATGGCTACACCTTC.

The J gene is TRBJ1-2, the V gene TRBV5-4; 7 bases are a match to TRBD1. Germline values: CDR1 SGHNT, CDR2 YYREEE (reference sequence). This CDR3 is 13 amino acids long. The V and J ends lost 3 bases and 5 bases, in that order; junction bases with no gene match: 4. The CDR3 DNA reads as TGTGCCAGCAGCTCTGGGACAGCGTATGGCTACACCTTC. This sequence encodes CASSSGTAYGYTF.